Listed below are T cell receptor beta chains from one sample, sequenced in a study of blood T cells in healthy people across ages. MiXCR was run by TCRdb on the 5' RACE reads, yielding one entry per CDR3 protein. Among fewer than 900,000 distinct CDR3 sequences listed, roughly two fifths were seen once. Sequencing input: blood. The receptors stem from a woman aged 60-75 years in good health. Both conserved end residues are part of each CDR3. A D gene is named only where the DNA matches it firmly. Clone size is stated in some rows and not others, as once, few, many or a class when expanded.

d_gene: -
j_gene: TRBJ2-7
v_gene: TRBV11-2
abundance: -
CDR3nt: TGTGCCAGCAGCTTAGATGCCCTCTCCTACGAGCAGTACTTC
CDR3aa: CASSLDALSYEQYF

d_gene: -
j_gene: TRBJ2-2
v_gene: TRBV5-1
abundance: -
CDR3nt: TGCGCCAGCAGCTTGGGGTCGACTGCTGCCGGGGAGCTGTTTTTT
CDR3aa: CASSLGSTAAGELFF

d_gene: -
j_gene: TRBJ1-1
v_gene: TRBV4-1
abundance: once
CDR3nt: TGCGCCAGCAGCCAAGGGATTATGAACACTGAAGCTTTCTTT
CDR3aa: CASSQGIMNTEAFF

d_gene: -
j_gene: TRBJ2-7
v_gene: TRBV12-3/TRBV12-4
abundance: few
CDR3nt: TGTGCCAGCAGCTCGGACCGGTGGCGGTACTTC
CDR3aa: CASSSDRWRYF

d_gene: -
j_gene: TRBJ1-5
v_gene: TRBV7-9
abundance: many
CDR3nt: TGTGCCAGCAGCTTAGACAGGGAAGGGCAGCCCCAGCATTTT
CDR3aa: CASSLDREGQPQHF

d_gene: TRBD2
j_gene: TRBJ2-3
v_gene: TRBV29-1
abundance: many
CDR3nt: TGCAGCGTTGAGGGGGGGGGCACAGATACGCAGTATTTT
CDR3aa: CSVEGGGTDTQYF

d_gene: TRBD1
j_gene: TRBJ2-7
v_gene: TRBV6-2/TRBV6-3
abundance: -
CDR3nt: TGTGCCAGCAACCGGGACAGCCTTGTTGTCGAGCAGTACTTC
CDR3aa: CASNRDSLVVEQYF

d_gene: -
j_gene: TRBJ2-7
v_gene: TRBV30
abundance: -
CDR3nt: TGTGCCTGGAGTACCTTCTACGAGCAGTACTTC
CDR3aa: CAWSTFYEQYF

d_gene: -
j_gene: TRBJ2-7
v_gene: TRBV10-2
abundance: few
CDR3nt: TGCGCCAGCCGAACGGGGCCGTTCTACGAGCAGTACTTC
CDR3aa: CASRTGPFYEQYF

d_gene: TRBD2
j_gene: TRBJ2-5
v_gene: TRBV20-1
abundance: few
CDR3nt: TGCAGTGCAGCGGGGGGTTCTAAAGAGACCCAGTACTTC
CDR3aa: CSAAGGSKETQYF

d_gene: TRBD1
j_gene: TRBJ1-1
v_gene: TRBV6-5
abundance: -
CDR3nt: TGTGCCAGCAGTTCTGAGGGGGCCATGAACACTGAAGCTTTCTTT
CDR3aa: CASSSEGAMNTEAFF

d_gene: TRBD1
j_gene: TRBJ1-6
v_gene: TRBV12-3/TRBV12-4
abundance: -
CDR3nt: TGTGCCAGCAGTCCCAGGGGGTTCCTGGAATTTTATAATTCACCCCTCCACTTT
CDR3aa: CASSPRGFLEFYNSPLHF

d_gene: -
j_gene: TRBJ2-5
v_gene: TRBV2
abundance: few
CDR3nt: TGTGCCAGCAGTGAACCCCCAGGCCACCAAGAGACCCAGTACTTC
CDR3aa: CASSEPPGHQETQYF

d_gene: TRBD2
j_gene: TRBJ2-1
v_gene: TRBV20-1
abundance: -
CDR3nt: TGCAGTGCCCATAGCGGGAGTACCTCCTACAATGAGCAGTTCTTC
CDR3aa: CSAHSGSTSYNEQFF

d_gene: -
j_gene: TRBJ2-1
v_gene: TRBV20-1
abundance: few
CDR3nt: TGCAGTGCTAGACCGGAGGGCTGGGGGGAGCAGTTCTTC
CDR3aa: CSARPEGWGEQFF

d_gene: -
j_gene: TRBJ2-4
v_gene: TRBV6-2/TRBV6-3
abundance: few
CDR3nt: TGTGCCAGCAGCCCCCCCCAGCGAGGGCAAAACATTCAGTACTTC
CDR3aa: CASSPPQRGQNIQYF

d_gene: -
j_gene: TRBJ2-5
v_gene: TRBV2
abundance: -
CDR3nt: TGTGCCAGCAGTGGACGGAACCAAGAGACCCAGTACTTC
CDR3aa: CASSGRNQETQYF

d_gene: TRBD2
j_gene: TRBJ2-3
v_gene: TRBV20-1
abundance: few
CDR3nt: TGCAGTGCTAGTCCCGGGACTAGTTGGACAGATACGCAGTATTTT
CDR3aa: CSASPGTSWTDTQYF